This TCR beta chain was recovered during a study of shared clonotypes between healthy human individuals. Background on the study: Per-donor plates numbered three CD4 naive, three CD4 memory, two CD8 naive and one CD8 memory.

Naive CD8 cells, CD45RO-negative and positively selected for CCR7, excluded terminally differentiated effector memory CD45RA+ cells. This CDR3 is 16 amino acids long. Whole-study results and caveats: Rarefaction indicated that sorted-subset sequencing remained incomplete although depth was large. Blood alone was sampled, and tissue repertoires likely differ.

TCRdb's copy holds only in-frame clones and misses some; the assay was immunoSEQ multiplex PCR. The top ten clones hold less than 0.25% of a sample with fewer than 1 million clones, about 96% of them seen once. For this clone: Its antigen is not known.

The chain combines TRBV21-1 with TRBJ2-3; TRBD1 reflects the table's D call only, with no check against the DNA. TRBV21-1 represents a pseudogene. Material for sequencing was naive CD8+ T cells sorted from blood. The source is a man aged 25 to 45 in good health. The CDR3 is CASVPNQGSDTDTQYF. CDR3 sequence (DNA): TGTGCCAGCGTACCTAACCAGGGATCTGACACAGATACGCAGTATTTT.